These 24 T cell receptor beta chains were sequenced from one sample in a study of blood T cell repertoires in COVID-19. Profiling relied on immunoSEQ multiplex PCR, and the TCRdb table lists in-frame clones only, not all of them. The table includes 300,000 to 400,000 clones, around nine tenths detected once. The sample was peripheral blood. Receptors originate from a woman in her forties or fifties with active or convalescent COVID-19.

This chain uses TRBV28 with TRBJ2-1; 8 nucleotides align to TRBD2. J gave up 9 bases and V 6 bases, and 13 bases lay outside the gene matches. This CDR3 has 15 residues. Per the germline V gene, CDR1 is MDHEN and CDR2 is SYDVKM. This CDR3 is CASSTLAGRITEQFF. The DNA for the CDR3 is TGTGCCAGCAGCACCTTAGCGGGAAGGATCACTGAGCAGTTCTTC.

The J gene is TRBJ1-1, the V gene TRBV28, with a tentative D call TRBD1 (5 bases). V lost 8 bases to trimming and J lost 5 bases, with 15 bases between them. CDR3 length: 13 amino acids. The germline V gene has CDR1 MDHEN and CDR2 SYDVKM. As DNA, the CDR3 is TGTGCCAGCGTCCTTTCGGGGGAAACTGAAGCTTTCTTT. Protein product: CASVLSGETEAFF. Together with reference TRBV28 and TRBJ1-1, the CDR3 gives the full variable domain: DVKVTQSSRYLVKRTGEKVFLECVQDMDHENMFWYRQDPGLGLRLIYFSYDVKMKEKGDIPEGYSVSREKKERFSLILESASTNQTSMYLCASVLSGETEAFFGQGTRLTVV.

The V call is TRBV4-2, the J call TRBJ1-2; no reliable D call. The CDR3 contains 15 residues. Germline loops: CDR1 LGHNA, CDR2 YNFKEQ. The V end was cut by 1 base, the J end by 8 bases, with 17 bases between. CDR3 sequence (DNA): TGTGCCAGCAGCCAAGCTTTGGAGGGCCCTCAGGGCTACACCTTC. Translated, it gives CASSQALEGPQGYTF.

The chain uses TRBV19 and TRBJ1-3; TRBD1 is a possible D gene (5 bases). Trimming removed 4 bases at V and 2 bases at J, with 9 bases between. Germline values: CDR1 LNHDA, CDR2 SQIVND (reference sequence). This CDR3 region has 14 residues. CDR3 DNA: TGTGCCAGTAGTAGCTGGGGCGCTGGAAACACCATATATTTT. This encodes CASSSWGAGNTIYF.

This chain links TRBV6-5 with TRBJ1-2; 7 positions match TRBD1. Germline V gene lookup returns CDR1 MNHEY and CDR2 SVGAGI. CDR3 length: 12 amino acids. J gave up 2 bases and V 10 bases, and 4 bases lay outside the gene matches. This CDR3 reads CATQGGNYGYTF. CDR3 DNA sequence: TGTGCCACCCAGGGGGGAAACTATGGCTACACCTTC.

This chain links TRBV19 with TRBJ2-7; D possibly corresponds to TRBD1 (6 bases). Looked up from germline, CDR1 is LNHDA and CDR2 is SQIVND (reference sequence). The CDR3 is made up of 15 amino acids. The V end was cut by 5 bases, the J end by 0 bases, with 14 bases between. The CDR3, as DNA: TGTGCCAGTAGTGAAGTGGGGGCGAGCTCCTACGAGCAGTACTTC. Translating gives CASSEVGASSYEQYF. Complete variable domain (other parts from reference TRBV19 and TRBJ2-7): DGGITQSPKYLFRKEGQNVTLSCEQNLNHDAMYWYRQDPGQGLRLIYYSQIVNDFQKGDIAEGYSVSREKKESFPLTVTSAQKNPTAFYLCASSEVGASSYEQYFGPGTRLTVT.

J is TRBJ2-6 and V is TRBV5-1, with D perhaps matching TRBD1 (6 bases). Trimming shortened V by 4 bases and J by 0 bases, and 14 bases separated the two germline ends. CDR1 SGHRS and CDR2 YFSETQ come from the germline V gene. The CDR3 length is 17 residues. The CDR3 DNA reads TGCGCCAGCAGCGGAACCGGGACAAACTCTGGGGCCAACGTCCTGACTTTC. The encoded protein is CASSGTGTNSGANVLTF.

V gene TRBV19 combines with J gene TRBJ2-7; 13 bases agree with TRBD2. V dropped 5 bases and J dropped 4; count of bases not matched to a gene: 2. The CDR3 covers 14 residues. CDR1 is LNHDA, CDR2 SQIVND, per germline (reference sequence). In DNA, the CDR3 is TGTGCCAGTAGTGTACTAGCGGGAGGGTACGAGCAGTACTTC. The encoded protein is CASSVLAGGYEQYF.

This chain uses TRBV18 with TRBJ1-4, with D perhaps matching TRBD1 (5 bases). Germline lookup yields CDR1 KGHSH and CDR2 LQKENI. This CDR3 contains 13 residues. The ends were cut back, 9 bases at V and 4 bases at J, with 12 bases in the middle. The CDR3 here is CASTGASNEKLFF. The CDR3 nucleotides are TGTGCCAGTACTGGGGCGAGTAATGAAAAACTGTTTTTT.

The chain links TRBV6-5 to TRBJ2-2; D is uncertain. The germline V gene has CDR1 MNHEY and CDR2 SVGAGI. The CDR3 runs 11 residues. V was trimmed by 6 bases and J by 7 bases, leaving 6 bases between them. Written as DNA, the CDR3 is TGTGCCAGCAGCCGGAGCGGGGAGCTGTTTTTT. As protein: CASSRSGELFF.

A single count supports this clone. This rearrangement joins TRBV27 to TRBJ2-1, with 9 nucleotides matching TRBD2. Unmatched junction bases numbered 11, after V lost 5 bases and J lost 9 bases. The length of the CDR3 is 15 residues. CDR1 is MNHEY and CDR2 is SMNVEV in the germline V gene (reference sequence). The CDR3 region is CASSPGTSPGGEQFF. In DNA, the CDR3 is TGTGCCAGCAGTCCGGGGACTAGCCCTGGTGGTGAGCAGTTCTTC.

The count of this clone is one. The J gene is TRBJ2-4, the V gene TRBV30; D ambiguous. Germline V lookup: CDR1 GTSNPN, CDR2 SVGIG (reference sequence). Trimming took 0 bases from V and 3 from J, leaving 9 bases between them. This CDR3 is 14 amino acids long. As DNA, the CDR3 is TGTGCCTGGAGTGTATCTCCTAGCAAAAACATTCAGTACTTC. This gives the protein CAWSVSPSKNIQYF.

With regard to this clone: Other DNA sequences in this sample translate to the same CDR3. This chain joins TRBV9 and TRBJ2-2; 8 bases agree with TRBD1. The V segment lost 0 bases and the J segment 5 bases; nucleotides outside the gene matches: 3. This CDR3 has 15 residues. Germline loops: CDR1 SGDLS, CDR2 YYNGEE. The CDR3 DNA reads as TGTGCCAGCAGCGTAGACAGGGGGAGAACCGGGGAGCTGTTTTTT. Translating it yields CASSVDRGRTGELFF.

CDR3 sequence reads: CASSLAPGFSGSSYEQYF. The CDR3 DNA is TGTGCCAGCAGCTTAGCCCCCGGTTTTAGCGGGAGTTCCTACGAGCAGTACTTC. The V and J genes are TRBV7-2 and TRBJ2-7; 9 nucleotides agree with TRBD2. The CDR3 sequence is 18 residues long. Germline V lookup: CDR1 SGHTA, CDR2 FQGNSA. V lost 0 bases, J lost 1 base, and 10 bases stayed unmatched.

CDR3 protein: CASSSGRVGMYEQYF. The CDR3, as DNA: TGTGCCAGCAGCTCCGGCCGGGTTGGCATGTACGAGCAGTACTTC. The chain is built from TRBV5-6 and TRBJ2-7; D is ambiguous. Deletions cut 3 bases from V and 4 bases from J, with 17 bases between. CDR3 length equals 15 residues. Germline V gives CDR1 SGHDT, CDR2 YYEEEE.

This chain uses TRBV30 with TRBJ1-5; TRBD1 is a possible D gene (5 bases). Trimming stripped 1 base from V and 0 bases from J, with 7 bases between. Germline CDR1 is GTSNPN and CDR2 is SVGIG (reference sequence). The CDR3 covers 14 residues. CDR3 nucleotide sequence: TGTGCCTGGAGTGGACAGTTTAGCAATCAGCCCCAGCATTTT. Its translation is CAWSGQFSNQPQHF.

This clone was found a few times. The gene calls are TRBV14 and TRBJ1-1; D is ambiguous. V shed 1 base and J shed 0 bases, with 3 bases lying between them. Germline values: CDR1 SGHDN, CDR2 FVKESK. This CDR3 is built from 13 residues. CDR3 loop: CASSQVLNTEAFF. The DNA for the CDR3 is TGTGCCAGCAGCCAAGTCTTGAACACTGAAGCTTTCTTT.

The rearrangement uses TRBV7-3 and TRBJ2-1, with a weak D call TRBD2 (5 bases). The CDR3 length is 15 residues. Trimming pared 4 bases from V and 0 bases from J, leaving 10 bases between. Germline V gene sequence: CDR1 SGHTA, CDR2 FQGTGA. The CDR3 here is CASSYGVSSYNEQFF. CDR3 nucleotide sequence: TGTGCCAGCAGCTACGGGGTTTCCTCCTACAATGAGCAGTTCTTC.

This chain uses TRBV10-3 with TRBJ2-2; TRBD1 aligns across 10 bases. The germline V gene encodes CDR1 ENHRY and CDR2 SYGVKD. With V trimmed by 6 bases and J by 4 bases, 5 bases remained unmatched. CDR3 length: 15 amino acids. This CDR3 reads CAISGQGGVTGELFF. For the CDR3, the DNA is TGTGCCATCAGCGGACAGGGGGGAGTCACCGGGGAGCTGTTTTTT.

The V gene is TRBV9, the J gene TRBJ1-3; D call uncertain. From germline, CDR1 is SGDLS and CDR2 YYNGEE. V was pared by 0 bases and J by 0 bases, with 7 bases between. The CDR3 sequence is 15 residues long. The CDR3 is CASSVAGDSGNTIYF. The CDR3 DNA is TGTGCCAGCAGCGTAGCGGGTGACTCTGGAAACACCATATATTTT.

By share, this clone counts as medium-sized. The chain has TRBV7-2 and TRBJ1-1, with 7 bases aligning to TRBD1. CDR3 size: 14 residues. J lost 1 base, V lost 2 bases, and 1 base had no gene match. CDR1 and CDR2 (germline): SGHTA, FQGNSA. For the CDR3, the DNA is TGTGCCAGCAGCTTATGGACAGGGAACACTGAAGCTTTCTTT. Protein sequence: CASSLWTGNTEAFF.

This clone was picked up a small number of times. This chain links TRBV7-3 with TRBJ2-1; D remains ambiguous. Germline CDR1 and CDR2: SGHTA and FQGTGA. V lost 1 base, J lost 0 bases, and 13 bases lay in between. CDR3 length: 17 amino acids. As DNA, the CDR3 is TGTGCCAGCAGCTTAATTGGTAGCCCGAGCTCCTACAATGAGCAGTTCTTC. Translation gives CASSLIGSPSSYNEQFF.

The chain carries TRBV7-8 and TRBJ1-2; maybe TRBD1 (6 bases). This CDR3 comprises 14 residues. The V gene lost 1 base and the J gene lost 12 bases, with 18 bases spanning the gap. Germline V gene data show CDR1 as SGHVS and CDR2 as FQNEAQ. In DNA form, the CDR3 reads TGTGCCAGCAGCTTAGGGGGGTACAGGGTCTCCGACACCTTC. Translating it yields CASSLGGYRVSDTF. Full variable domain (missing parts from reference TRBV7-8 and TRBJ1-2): GAGVSQSPRYKVAKRGQDVALRCDPISGHVSLFWYQQALGQGPEFLTYFQNEAQLDKSGLPSDRFFAERPEGSVSTLKIQRTQQEDSAVYLCASSLGGYRVSDTFGSGTRLTVV.

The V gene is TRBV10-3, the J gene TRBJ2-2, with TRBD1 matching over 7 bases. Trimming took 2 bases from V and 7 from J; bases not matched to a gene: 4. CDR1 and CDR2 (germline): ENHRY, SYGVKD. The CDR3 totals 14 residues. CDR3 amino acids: CAISEGGQVGELFF. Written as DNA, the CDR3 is TGTGCCATCAGTGAGGGAGGACAGGTCGGGGAGCTGTTTTTT.